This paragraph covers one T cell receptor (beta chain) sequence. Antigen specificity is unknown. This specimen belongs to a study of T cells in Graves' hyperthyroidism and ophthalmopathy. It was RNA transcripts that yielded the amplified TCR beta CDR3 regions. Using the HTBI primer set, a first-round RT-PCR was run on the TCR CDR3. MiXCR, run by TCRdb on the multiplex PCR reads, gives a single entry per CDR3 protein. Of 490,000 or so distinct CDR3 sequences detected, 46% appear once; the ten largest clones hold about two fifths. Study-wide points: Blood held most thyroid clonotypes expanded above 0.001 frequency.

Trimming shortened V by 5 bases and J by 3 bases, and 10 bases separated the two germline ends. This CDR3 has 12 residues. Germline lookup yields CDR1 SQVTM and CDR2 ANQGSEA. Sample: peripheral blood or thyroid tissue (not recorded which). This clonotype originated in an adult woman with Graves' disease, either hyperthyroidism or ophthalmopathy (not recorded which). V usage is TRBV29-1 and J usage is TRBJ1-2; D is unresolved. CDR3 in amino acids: CSVWAVDYGYTF. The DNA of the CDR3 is TGCAGCGTTTGGGCAGTAGACTATGGCTACACCTTC.